Following are 28 T cell receptor beta chains from one sample sequenced in a study of Ad26.COV2.S vaccination and SARS-CoV-2 variants. Data came from immunoSEQ multiplex PCR; TCRdb stores just in-frame clones and leaves some out. This sample has over 85,000 clones; roughly 75% occur once, and the top ten carry roughly 17%. The specimen comprised peripheral blood, sampled after recovery from COVID-19. The receptors come from a human donor who had recovered from COVID-19.

In its sample, this clone was seen once. The chain carries TRBV7-9 and TRBJ2-1; D is tentatively TRBD1 or TRBD2 (5 bases each). Germline V gives CDR1 SEHNR, CDR2 FQNEAQ (reference sequence). Trimming removed 6 bases at V and 5 bases at J, with 17 bases between. The CDR3 covers 15 residues. The CDR3 is CASRGEAPVHNEQFF. The CDR3 nucleotides read TGTGCCAGCAGGGGGGAAGCCCCGGTCCACAATGAGCAGTTCTTC.

The V call is TRBV5-1, the J call TRBJ1-2; maybe TRBD1 (5 bases). Germline CDR1 reads SGHRS; CDR2 reads YFSETQ. This CDR3 region has 13 residues. V was trimmed by 4 bases and J by 14 bases, leaving 21 bases between them. CDR3 residues: CASSGGTDPRQTF. CDR3 nucleotides: TGCGCCAGCAGCGGAGGGACCGACCCCAGGCAGACCTTC.

The chain joins TRBV6-5 to TRBJ1-6; D not certain. Germline V gene data show CDR1 as MNHEY and CDR2 as SVGAGI. This CDR3 spans 13 amino acids. V was cut by 5 bases and J by 8 bases, with 10 bases left in between. The CDR3 nucleotides read TGTGCCAGCAGTCCGCTAAGTGATTCACCCCTCCACTTT. It is translated as CASSPLSDSPLHF.

The J gene is TRBJ1-1, the V gene TRBV27; unclear D gene. CDR3 length: 12 residues. The V gene's germline CDR1 is MNHEY and CDR2 SMNVEV (reference sequence). V lost 4 bases, J lost 5 bases, and 8 bases lay in between. As DNA, the CDR3 is TGTGCCAGCAGTTCAGTCTTAACTGAAGCTTTCTTT. Its protein product is CASSSVLTEAFF.

This clone has a single count. J is TRBJ1-5 and V is TRBV14, with D uncertain. The CDR3 is 15 residues long. Between the trimmed V and J ends, which lost 0 bases and 6 bases, there was a span of 12 bases. Germline CDR1 SGHDN, CDR2 FVKESK. This chain's CDR3 is CASSQDPLGGQPQHF. The CDR3 coding sequence is TGTGCCAGCAGCCAAGATCCCTTAGGAGGTCAGCCCCAGCATTTT.

This rearrangement joins TRBV9 to TRBJ2-5; tentative D call: TRBD1 (5 bases). Germline CDR1 is SGDLS and CDR2 is YYNGEE. Trimming left V 2 bases short and J 8 bases short, with 13 bases between. The CDR3 loop spans 13 amino acids. In nucleotides, the CDR3 is TGTGCCAGCAGCGTTCCGGGTAGGGGAACCCAGTACTTC. It encodes CASSVPGRGTQYF.

The chain recombines TRBV6-2 or TRBV6-3 with TRBJ2-2; D is ambiguous. V was shortened by 0 bases and J by 0 bases, with 11 bases between the two germline ends. CDR1 is MNHEY, CDR2 SVGEGT, per germline. CDR3 length equals 17 residues. The CDR3 sequence: CASSYSNGLPNTGELFF. The CDR3 DNA reads TGTGCCAGCAGTTACTCGAACGGCCTCCCGAACACCGGGGAGCTGTTTTTT.

This clone has just one count. The CDR3 DNA follows: TGTGCCAGCAGTTACTCGACAGGGGAAAAGGGATCACCCCTCCACTTT. Amino acids: CASSYSTGEKGSPLHF. The chain joins TRBV6-5 to TRBJ1-6; 8 positions match TRBD1. Germline trimming cut 0 bases from V and 10 bases from J; bases unmatched to any gene: 8. This CDR3 region has 16 residues. Germline CDR1 MNHEY, CDR2 SVGAGI.

J is TRBJ2-5 and V is TRBV5-1, with D possibly TRBD2 on 7 matching bases. This CDR3 region has 14 residues. The germline V gene has CDR1 SGHRS and CDR2 YFSETQ. Trimming cost V 5 bases and J 3 bases, with 14 bases left between them. For the CDR3, the DNA is TGCGCCAGCAGTGTCGCGGGGGCGGAAGAGACCCAGTACTTC. Amino acid sequence: CASSVAGAEETQYF.

This chain joins TRBV6-6 and TRBJ2-1; TRBD2 matches at 11 bases. Germline V CDR1 and CDR2: MNHNY, SVGAGI (reference sequence). This CDR3 comprises 19 residues. Trimming took 5 bases from V and 0 from J; bases not matched to a gene: 12. The CDR3 spells CASSQTSGGILRSYNEQFF. The CDR3 DNA sequence: TGTGCCAGCAGTCAAACTAGCGGGGGAATACTTCGCTCCTACAATGAGCAGTTCTTC.

There are many counts of this clone. The chain combines TRBV7-9 with TRBJ1-2; D not resolved. The CDR3 length is 14 residues. Germline V lookup: CDR1 SEHNR, CDR2 FQNEAQ (reference sequence). The V gene lost 1 base and the J gene lost 4 bases, with 10 bases spanning the gap. DNA for the CDR3: TGTGCCAGCAGCTTAGGGTGGGCGGTCTATGGCTACACCTTC. Translating gives CASSLGWAVYGYTF.

This clone has a single count. The J gene is TRBJ1-5, the V gene TRBV12-3 or TRBV12-4; D possibly corresponds to TRBD1 (5 bases). The CDR3 contains 12 residues. V lost 5 bases, J lost 7 bases, and 9 bases lay in between. The CDR3 protein is CASSPGEQPQHF. The CDR3 DNA reads as TGTGCCAGCAGTCCGGGGGAACAGCCCCAGCATTTT.

The chain joins TRBV5-1 to TRBJ1-4, with a weak D call TRBD1 (5 bases). CDR1 is SGHRS and CDR2 is YFSETQ in the germline V gene. V was shortened by 1 base and J by 5 bases, with 9 bases between the two germline ends. CDR3 length equals 14 residues. The chain's CDR3 is CASSLLGVNEKLFF. The CDR3 DNA is TGCGCCAGCAGCTTGTTGGGGGTCAATGAAAAACTGTTTTTT.

The rearrangement joins TRBV10-3 to TRBJ1-4; D is unresolved. Germline-derived CDR1 and CDR2 are ENHRY and SYGVKD. The CDR3 is made up of 15 amino acids. V lost 0 bases and J lost 5, with 10 bases in between. CDR3 residues: CAISESLGSNEKLFF. CDR3 sequence (DNA): TGTGCCATCAGTGAGTCGCTGGGTTCAAATGAAAAACTGTTTTTT.

This chain joins TRBV2 and TRBJ2-2, with 7 positions matching TRBD1. CDR3 length equals 16 residues. The germline CDR1 and CDR2 sequences are SNHLY and FYNNEI. Trimming at V came to 3 bases and at J to 0 bases, leaving 4 bases not matched to a gene. CDR3 residues: CASSDSGTANTGELFF. CDR3 DNA sequence: TGTGCCAGCAGTGATTCAGGGACAGCGAACACCGGGGAGCTGTTTTTT.

This rearrangement joins TRBV9 to TRBJ2-2; 7 nucleotides line up with TRBD1. CDR1 is SGDLS, CDR2 YYNGEE, per germline. With V trimmed by 7 bases and J by 0 bases, 3 bases remained unmatched. The CDR3 runs 14 residues. The CDR3 DNA follows: TGTGCCAGCTCCAGGGGGTCGAACACCGGGGAGCTGTTTTTT. This encodes CASSRGSNTGELFF.

The V and J genes are TRBV7-2 and TRBJ2-1, with TRBD2 matching 13 bases. The CDR3 extends over 14 amino acids. J was trimmed by 7 bases and V by 5 bases; bases with no gene match: 2. Germline V lookup: CDR1 SGHTA, CDR2 FQGNSA. In DNA form, the CDR3 reads TGTGCCAGCAGCCCGGGACTAGCGGGGAATGAGCAGTTCTTC. It codes for CASSPGLAGNEQFF.

The chain recombines TRBV4-3 with TRBJ1-4; TRBD1 is a possible D gene (5 bases). The CDR3 loop spans 15 amino acids. Germline V gene sequence: CDR1 LGHNA, CDR2 YSLEER. Between the trimmed V and J ends, which lost 0 bases and 4 bases, there was a span of 9 bases. CDR3 sequence (DNA): TGCGCCAGCAGCCAAGATCAGGGTATTAATGAAAAACTGTTTTTT. It codes for CASSQDQGINEKLFF.

This chain links TRBV2 with TRBJ2-1, with D perhaps being TRBD1 or TRBD2 (5 bases each). This CDR3 region has 15 residues. Germline CDR1 is SNHLY and CDR2 is FYNNEI. V was cut by 6 bases and J by 4 bases, with 16 bases left in between. As DNA, the CDR3 is TGTGCCAGCAGCCCCGAAGGGACGAGGTACAATGAGCAGTTCTTC. Encoded protein: CASSPEGTRYNEQFF. The whole variable domain, filled in from reference TRBV2 and TRBJ2-1, reads EPEVTQTPSHQVTQMGQEVILRCVPISNHLYFYWYRQILGQKVEFLVSFYNNEISEKSEIFDDQFSVERPDGSNFTLKIRSTKLEDSAMYFCASSPEGTRYNEQFFGPGTRLTVL.

The chain carries TRBV25-1 and TRBJ2-7; D uncertain. Trimming removed 3 bases from V and 2 bases from J, with 11 bases in between. Germline-derived CDR1 and CDR2 are MGHDK and SYGVNS. This CDR3 spans 14 amino acids. The CDR3 nucleotides are TGTGCCAGCAGTGACCCGGTGCCGCCCTACGAGCAGTACTTC. It translates to CASSDPVPPYEQYF.

This clone appeared a few times. The V gene is TRBV11-2, the J gene TRBJ1-5; 8 positions match TRBD1. The CDR3 has 13 residues. Per the germline V gene, CDR1 is SGHAT and CDR2 is FQNNGV. V lost 5 bases to trimming and J lost 5 bases; unmatched junction nucleotides: 2. CDR3 amino acids: CASSQQGDQPQHF. Here the CDR3 DNA reads TGTGCCAGCAGCCAACAGGGGGATCAGCCCCAGCATTTT.

The V gene is TRBV7-7, the J gene TRBJ2-1; the match to TRBD2 covers 7 bases. Germline V gene sequence: CDR1 SSHAT, CDR2 FNYEAQ (reference sequence). CDR3 size: 13 residues. V gave up 3 bases and J gave up 8 bases; unmatched junction bases: 4. In DNA, the CDR3 is TGTGCCAGCAGCTTTCAGGCGGGGGATGAGCAGTTCTTC. Amino acid sequence: CASSFQAGDEQFF.

A note on this clone: It is unclear where the CDR3 begins or ends on the DNA, so no DNA is shown, and the CDR3 is as TCRdb lists it. CDR3 protein: CASSKVGGGSNQPQHF. The chain is built from TRBV21-1 and TRBJ1-5. TRBV21-1 is assigned pseudogene status. The CDR3 length is 16 residues, termini included.

This clone was seen a handful of times. The rearrangement joins TRBV28 to TRBJ1-2; D is unclear. CDR1 and CDR2 from the germline V gene are MDHEN and SYDVKM. Trimming shortened V by 4 bases and J by 3 bases, and 12 bases separated the two germline ends. The CDR3 loop spans 14 amino acids. CDR3 in DNA: TGTGCCAGCAGTTCAGTAGGGCTCGACTATGGCTACACCTTC. Translating gives CASSSVGLDYGYTF.

The chain couples TRBV5-1 to TRBJ1-1; the match to TRBD1 covers 7 bases. CDR3 length equals 15 residues. Trimming at V came to 3 bases and at J to 3 bases, leaving 8 bases not matched to a gene. CDR1 is SGHRS, CDR2 YFSETQ, per germline. The CDR3 sequence: CASSSTGFEDTEAFF. In DNA, the CDR3 is TGCGCCAGCAGCTCGACAGGGTTTGAGGACACTGAAGCTTTCTTT.

The V and J genes are TRBV10-3 and TRBJ1-3; no reliable D call. V was trimmed by 2 bases and J by 2 bases, leaving 4 bases between them. The CDR3 spans 13 residues. Germline CDR1 and CDR2: ENHRY and SYGVKD. The chain's CDR3 is CAISEEAGNTIYF. Here the CDR3 DNA reads TGTGCCATCAGTGAGGAAGCTGGAAACACCATATATTTT.

The genes are TRBV7-2 and TRBJ2-7; D is perhaps TRBD1 or TRBD2 (5 bases each). CDR3 length equals 14 residues. V lost 3 bases to trimming and J lost 3 bases, with 12 bases between them. Germline V gives CDR1 SGHTA, CDR2 FQGNSA. The CDR3 loop reads CASSLGTSFYEQYF. The CDR3 DNA reads as TGTGCCAGCAGCTTGGGGACCTCCTTCTACGAGCAGTACTTC.

The chain joins TRBV28 to TRBJ1-2; possible D gene TRBD1, 6 bases. Trimming took 4 bases from V and 5 from J, leaving 11 bases between them. The CDR3 totals 13 residues. Germline V gene data show CDR1 as MDHEN and CDR2 as SYDVKM. The DNA for the CDR3 is TGTGCCAGCAGTTCGACAGGCGGTTATGGCTACACCTTC. Translated: CASSSTGGYGYTF.